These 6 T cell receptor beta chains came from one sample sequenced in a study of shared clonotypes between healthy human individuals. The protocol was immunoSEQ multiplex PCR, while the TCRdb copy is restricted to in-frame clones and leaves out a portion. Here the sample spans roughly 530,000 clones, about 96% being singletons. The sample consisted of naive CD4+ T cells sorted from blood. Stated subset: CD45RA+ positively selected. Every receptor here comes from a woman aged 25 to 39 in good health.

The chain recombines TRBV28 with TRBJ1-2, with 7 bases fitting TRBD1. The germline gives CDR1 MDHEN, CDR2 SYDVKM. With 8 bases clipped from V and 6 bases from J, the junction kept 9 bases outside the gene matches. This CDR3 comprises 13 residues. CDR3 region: CASQWTGLDGYTF. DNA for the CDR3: TGTGCCAGCCAATGGACAGGACTGGATGGCTACACCTTC.

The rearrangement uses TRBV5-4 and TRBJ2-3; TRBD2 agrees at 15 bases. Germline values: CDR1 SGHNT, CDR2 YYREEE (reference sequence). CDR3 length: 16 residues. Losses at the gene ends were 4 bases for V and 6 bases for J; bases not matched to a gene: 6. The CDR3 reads CASSPGLAGGPDTQYF. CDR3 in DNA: TGTGCCAGCAGCCCGGGACTAGCGGGAGGACCCGATACGCAGTATTTT.

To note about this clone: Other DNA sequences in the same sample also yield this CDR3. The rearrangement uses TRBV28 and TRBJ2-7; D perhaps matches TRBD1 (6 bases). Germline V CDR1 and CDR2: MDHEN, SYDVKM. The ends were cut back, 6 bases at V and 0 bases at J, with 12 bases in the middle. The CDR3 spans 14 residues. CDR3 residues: CASSLPGASYEQYF. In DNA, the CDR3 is TGTGCCAGCAGCCTTCCAGGGGCCTCCTACGAGCAGTACTTC.

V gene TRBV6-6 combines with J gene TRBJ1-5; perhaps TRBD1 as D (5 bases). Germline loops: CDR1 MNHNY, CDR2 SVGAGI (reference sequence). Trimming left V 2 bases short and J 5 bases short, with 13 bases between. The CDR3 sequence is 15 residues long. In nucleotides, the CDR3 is TGTGCCAGCAGTTACCGGGCCTCGGGGGATCAGCCCCAGCATTTT. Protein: CASSYRASGDQPQHF.

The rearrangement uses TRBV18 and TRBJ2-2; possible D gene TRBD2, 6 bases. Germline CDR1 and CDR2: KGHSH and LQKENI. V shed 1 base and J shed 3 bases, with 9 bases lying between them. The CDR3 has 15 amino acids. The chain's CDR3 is CASSPQERDTGELFF. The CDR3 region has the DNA TGTGCCAGCTCACCACAAGAGCGGGACACCGGGGAGCTGTTTTTT.

The CDR3 loop reads CASSLVATSGNTIYF. The CDR3 bases are TGTGCCAGCAGCTTAGTTGCAACCTCTGGAAACACCATATATTTT. This rearrangement joins TRBV7-2 to TRBJ1-3, with D uncertain. V lost 1 base and J lost 0, with 7 bases in between. The CDR3 runs 15 residues. Germline CDR1 reads SGHTA; CDR2 reads FQGNSA.